Listed below are T cell receptor beta chains from one sample, sequenced in a study of T cell responses to AZD1222 COVID-19 vaccine. TCRdb keeps only in-frame clones here, not all; method: immunoSEQ multiplex PCR. In the table there are around 120,000 clones, about 93% of which are singletons. Sequenced here: peripheral blood, sampled 28 days after the second AZD1222 dose. These receptors all stem from an adult who received the AZD1222 COVID-19 vaccine. Each CDR3 is given with its conserved first and last residue.

CASSLVRGITDTQYF,TRBV7-9,TRBJ2-3
CASSPWGAGGTYNEQFF,TRBV3-1/TRBV3-2,TRBJ2-1
CASTMGTSGRGEQYF,TRBV19,TRBJ2-7
CASSYLDLNTDTQYF,TRBV2,TRBJ2-3
CASSYSGLGTEAFF,TRBV6-2/TRBV6-3,TRBJ1-1
CASSQGRGPFNEKLFF,TRBV4-1,TRBJ1-4
CASSSKPTGRGNQPQHF,TRBV5-6,TRBJ1-5
CASSYGSYEQYF,TRBV11-2,TRBJ2-7
CASSLGDSANYGYTF,TRBV5-4,TRBJ1-2
CASNHGQGAYGYTF,TRBV19,TRBJ1-2
CASSFIRGAEAFF,TRBV12-3/TRBV12-4,TRBJ1-1
CASSLRTNEKLFF,TRBV7-9,TRBJ1-4
CASSTSPESPNTDTQYF,TRBV6-2/TRBV6-3,TRBJ2-3